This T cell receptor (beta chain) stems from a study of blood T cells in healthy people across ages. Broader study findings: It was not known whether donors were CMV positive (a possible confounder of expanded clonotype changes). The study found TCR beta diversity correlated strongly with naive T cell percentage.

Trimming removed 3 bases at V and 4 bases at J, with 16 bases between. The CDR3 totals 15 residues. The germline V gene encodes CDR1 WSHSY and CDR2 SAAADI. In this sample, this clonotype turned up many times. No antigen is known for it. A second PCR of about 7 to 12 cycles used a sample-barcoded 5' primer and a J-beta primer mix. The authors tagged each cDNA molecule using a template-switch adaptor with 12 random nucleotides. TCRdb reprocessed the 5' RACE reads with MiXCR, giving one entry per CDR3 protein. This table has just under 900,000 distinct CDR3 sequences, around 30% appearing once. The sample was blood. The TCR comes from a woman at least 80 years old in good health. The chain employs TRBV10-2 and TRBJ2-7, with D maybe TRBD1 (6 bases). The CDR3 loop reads CASSERTEDRYEQYF. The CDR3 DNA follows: TGCGCCAGCAGTGAAAGGACCGAAGACAGGTACGAGCAGTACTTC.